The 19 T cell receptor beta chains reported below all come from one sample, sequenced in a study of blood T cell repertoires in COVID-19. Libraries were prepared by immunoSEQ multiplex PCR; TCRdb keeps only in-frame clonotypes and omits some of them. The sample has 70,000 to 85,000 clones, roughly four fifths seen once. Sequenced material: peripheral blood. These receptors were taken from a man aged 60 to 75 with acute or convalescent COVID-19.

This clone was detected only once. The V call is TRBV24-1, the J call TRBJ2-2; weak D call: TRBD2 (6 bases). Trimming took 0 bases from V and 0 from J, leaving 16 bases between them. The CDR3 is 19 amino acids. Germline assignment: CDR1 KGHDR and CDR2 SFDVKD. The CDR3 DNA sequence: TGTGCCACCAGTGATTTGGGAACCGGGACTCACCCGAACACCGGGGAGCTGTTTTTT. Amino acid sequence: CATSDLGTGTHPNTGELFF.

DNA for the CDR3: TGTGCCAGCAGTCCTTTCCGGGATCCAGGCGCGGGCACCATATATTTT. Translated: CASSPFRDPGAGTIYF. The chain joins TRBV27 to TRBJ1-3, with D hard to call. This CDR3 has 16 amino acids. Per the germline V gene, CDR1 is MNHEY and CDR2 is SMNVEV (reference sequence). V was shortened by 5 bases and J by 9 bases, with 23 bases between the two germline ends.

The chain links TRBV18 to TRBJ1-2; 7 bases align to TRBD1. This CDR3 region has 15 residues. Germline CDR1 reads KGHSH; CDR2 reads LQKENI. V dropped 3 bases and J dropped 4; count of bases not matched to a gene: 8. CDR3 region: CASSPMAGQTYGYTF. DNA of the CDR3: TGTGCCAGCTCACCCATGGCGGGACAGACCTATGGCTACACCTTC.

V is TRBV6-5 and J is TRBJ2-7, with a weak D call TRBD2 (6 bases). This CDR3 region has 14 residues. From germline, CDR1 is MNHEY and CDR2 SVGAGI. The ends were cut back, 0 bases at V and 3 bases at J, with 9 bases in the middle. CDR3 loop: CASSYSSDYYEQYF. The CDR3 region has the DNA TGTGCCAGCAGTTACTCTTCGGACTACTACGAGCAGTACTTC.

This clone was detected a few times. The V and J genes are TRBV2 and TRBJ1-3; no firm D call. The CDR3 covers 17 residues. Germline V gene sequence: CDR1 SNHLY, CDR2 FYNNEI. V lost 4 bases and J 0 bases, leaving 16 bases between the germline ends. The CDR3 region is CASSARFGLSSGNTIYF. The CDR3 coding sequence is TGTGCCAGCAGTGCACGCTTTGGACTAAGCTCTGGAAACACCATATATTTT.

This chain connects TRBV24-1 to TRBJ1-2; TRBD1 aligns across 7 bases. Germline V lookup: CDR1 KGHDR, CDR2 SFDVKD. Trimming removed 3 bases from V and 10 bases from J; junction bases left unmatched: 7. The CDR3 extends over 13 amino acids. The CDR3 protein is CATSDRTGALYTF. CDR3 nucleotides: TGTGCCACCAGTGATCGGACAGGAGCACTCTACACCTTC.

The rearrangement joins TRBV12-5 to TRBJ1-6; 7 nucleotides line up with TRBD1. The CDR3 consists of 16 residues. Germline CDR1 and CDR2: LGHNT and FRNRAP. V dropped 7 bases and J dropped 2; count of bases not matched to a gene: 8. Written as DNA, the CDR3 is TGTGCTAGTGCCCAGAGACAGGGAACCTATAATTCACCCCTCCACTTT. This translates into CASAQRQGTYNSPLHF. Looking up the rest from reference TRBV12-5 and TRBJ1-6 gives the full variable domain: DARVTQTPRHKVTEMGQEVTMRCQPILGHNTVFWYRQTMMQGLELLAYFRNRAPLDDSGMPKDRFSAEMPDATLATLKIQPSEPRDSAVYFCASAQRQGTYNSPLHFGNGTRLTVT.

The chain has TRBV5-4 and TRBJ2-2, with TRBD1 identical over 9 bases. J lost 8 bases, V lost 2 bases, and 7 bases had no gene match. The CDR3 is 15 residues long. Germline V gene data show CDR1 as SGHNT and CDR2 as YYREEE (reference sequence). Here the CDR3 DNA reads TGTGCCAGCAGCTTACAGGGGGCTGGACTTGGGGAGCTGTTTTTT. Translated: CASSLQGAGLGELFF.

Here the CDR3 reads CASESGTSSYEQYF. The CDR3 nucleotides read TGTGCCAGCGAAAGCGGGACTAGCTCCTACGAGCAGTACTTC. The gene calls are TRBV6-5 and TRBJ2-7; 8 bases are a match to TRBD2. CDR3 size: 14 residues. Germline CDR1 is MNHEY and CDR2 is SVGAGI. Germline trimming cut 8 bases from V and 0 bases from J; bases unmatched to any gene: 6.

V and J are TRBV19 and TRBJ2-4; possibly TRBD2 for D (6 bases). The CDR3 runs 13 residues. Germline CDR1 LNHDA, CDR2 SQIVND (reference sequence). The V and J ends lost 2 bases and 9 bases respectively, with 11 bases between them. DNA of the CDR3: TGTGCCAGTAGTATAAAACCCGGGGGCATTCAGTACTTC. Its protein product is CASSIKPGGIQYF.

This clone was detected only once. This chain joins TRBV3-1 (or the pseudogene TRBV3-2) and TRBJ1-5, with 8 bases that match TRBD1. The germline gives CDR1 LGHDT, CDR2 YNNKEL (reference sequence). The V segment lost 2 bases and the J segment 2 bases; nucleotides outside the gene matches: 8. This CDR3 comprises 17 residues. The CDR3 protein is CASSQNDRGRGNQPQHF. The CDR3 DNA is TGTGCCAGCAGCCAAAACGACAGGGGTAGGGGCAATCAGCCCCAGCATTTT.

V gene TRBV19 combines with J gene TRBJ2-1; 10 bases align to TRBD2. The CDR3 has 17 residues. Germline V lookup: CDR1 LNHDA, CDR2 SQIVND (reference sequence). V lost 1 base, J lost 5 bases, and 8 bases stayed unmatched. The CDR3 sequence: CASSIAATSGVNNEQFF. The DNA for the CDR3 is TGTGCCAGTAGTATAGCCGCAACTAGCGGGGTCAACAATGAGCAGTTCTTC.

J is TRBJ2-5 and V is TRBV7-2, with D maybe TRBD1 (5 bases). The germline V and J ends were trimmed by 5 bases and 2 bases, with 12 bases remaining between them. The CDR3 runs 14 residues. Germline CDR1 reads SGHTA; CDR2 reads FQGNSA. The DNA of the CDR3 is TGTGCCAGCAGCACACGCAGGGCTCAAGAGACCCAGTACTTC. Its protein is CASSTRRAQETQYF.

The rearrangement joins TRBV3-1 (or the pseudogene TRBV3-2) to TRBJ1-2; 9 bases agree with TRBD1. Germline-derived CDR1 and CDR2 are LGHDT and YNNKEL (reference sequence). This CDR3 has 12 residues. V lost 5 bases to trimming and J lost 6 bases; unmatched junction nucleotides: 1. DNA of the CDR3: TGTGCCAGCAGCAACAGGGGGCATGGCTACACCTTC. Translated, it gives CASSNRGHGYTF.

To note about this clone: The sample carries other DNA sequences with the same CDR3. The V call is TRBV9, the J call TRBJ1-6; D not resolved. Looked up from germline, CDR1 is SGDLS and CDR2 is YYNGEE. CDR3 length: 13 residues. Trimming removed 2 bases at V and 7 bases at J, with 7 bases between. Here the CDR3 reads CASSVTGNSPLHF. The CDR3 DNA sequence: TGTGCCAGCAGCGTCACGGGGAATTCACCCCTCCACTTT.

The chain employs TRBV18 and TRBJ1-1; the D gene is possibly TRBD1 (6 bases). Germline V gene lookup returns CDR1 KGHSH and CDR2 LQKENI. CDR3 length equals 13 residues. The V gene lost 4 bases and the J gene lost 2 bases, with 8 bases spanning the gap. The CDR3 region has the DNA TGTGCCAGCTCACGGGACACCAACACTGAAGCTTTCTTT. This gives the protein CASSRDTNTEAFF.

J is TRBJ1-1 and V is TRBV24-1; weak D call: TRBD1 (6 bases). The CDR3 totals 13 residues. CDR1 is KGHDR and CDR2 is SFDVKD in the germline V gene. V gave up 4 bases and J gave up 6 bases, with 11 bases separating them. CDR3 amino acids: CATSEYRVAEAFF. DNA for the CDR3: TGTGCCACCAGTGAGTACAGGGTTGCTGAAGCTTTCTTT.

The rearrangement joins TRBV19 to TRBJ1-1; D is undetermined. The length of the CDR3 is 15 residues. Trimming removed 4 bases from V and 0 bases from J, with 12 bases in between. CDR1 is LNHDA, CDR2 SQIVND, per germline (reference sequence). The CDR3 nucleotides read TGTGCCAGTAGTAGGACTGACCTTATGAACACTGAAGCTTTCTTT. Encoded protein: CASSRTDLMNTEAFF.

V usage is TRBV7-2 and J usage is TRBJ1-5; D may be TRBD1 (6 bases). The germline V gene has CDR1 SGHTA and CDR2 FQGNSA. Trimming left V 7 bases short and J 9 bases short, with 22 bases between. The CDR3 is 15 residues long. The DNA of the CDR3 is TGTGCCAGCACCCTTTTAGGGGACACTCTTGGGCCCCAGCATTTT. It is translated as CASTLLGDTLGPQHF. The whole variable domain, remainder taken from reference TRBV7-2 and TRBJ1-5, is GAGVSQSPSNKVTEKGKDVELRCDPISGHTALYWYRQSLGQGLEFLIYFQGNSAPDKSGLPSDRFSAERTGGSVSTLTIQRTQQEDSAVYLCASTLLGDTLGPQHFGDGTRLSIL.